This TCR beta chain derives from a study of blood T cell repertoires in COVID-19. Cohorts were assigned according to the clinical history that participants reported. Donors in Cohort 3 counted as recovered after two negative PCRs, clearance, or symptom resolution. Original methodology: Cell counts per sample came from amplifying reference gene primers. Only in-frame clones appear in the TCRdb table, and some are missing; sequencing was by immunoSEQ multiplex PCR. V and J calls and clone size are those listed in that table; D and trimming were worked out from the DNA. The repertoire has roughly 370,000 clones, just under 90% of them found once; the top ten carry roughly 9.4%. This CDR3 region has 16 residues. V shed 11 bases and J 6 bases; nucleotides not matched to a gene: 13. In germline, CDR1 is ENHRY, CDR2 SYGVKD.

Sequenced: PBMCs or T cells enriched from blood (not recorded which). This chain links TRBV10-3 with TRBJ2-2; TRBD1 agrees at 12 bases. This clonotype was obtained from a woman between 45 and 65 years old who had recovered from COVID-19. The CDR3 DNA is TGTGCCTCCTCTCCGGGACAGGGGGCGTCGGCCGGGGAGCTGTTTTTT. It yields the protein CASSPGQGASAGELFF.